The T cell receptor beta chain described here comes from a study of PD-L1 blockade in urothelial cancer. Study overall: Median blood clonality was roughly 0.078, with 80,000 to 100,000 unique TCRs.

CDR3 size: 15 residues. Germline CDR1 and CDR2: MGHRA and YSYEKL. With 4 bases removed from V and 1 base from J, the gap between germline ends came to 12 bases. Indicated time point: pretreatment peripheral blood. Locally advanced or metastatic urothelial carcinoma affected all patients. Regarding this clone: What it binds is not known.

Whole-study results and caveats: Clonality of blood TCR below the median before treatment predicted better survival.

The assay was immunoSEQ multiplex PCR, and TCRdb's table has in-frame clones only and misses some. The sample contains some 65,000 clones, 81% of which appear only once. The genes are TRBV4-1 and TRBJ2-3; D not resolved. The receptor was isolated from a man between 65 and 85 years old with urothelial cancer. Sequences were derived from PBMCs, sampled around atezolizumab (anti-PD-L1) treatment. CDR3 nucleotides: TGCGCCAGCAGCCCGCCCGGTGGGCGCACAGATACGCAGTATTTT. This gives the protein CASSPPGGRTDTQYF.